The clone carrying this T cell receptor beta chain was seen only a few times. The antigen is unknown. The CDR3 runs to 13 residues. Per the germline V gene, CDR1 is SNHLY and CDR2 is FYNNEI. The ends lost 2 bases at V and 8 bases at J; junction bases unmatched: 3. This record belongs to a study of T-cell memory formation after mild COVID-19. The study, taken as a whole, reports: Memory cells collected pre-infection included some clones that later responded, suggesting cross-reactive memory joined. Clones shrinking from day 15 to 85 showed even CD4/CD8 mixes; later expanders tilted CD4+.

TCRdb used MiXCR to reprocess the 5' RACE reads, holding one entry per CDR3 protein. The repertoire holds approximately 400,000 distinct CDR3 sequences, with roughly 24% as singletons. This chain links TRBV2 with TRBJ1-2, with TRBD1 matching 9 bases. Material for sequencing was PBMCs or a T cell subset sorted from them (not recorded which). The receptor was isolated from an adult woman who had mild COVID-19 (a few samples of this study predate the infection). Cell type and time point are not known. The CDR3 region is CASSEWDRDGYTF. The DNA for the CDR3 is TGTGCCAGCAGTGAATGGGACAGGGACGGCTACACCTTC.